Below, one T cell receptor beta chain is given with its context. The sample originates from a study of control samples from healthy donors and cancer patients. Here immunoSEQ multiplex PCR was the method, and the copy in TCRdb shows in-frame clones only, minus some. The sample lists 50,000 or so clones; roughly 88% were seen once. The germline V gene has CDR1 SGDLS and CDR2 YYNGEE. The CDR3 loop spans 18 amino acids. The junction had 15 bases not matched to a gene; V was cut back by 3 bases and J by 3 bases. The chain carries TRBV9 and TRBJ2-3; 8 bases are shared with TRBD2. The receptor comes from a man over 45 in good health. Sequenced material: blood. This CDR3 is CASSGSVGISGATDTQYF. The DNA for the CDR3 is TGTGCCAGCAGCGGGTCAGTTGGCATTAGCGGGGCGACAGATACGCAGTATTTT.